These 25 T cell receptor beta chains originate from one sample sequenced in a study of response to subunit inactivated influenza vaccine. TCRdb independently ran MiXCR on the RT-PCR reads; one entry per CDR3 protein. The sample includes 600,000 to 850,000 distinct CDR3 sequences, 13% to 15% seen only once; the top ten take about 7.6%. Sequenced material: PBMCs from blood, taken roughly 15 days before vaccination. The receptor source for this set is a man between 50 and 59 years old who received an inactivated influenza vaccine.

The chain links TRBV2 to TRBJ1-4; a weak D match, TRBD1 (5 bases). Trimming removed 3 bases at V and 8 bases at J, with 10 bases between. This CDR3 contains 13 residues. Germline V CDR1 and CDR2: SNHLY, FYNNEI. CDR3 DNA: TGTGCCAGCAGTGACGAGGGACTGGAAAAACTGTTTTTT. Protein: CASSDEGLEKLFF.

This clonotype was found a few times. The chain has TRBV11-2 and TRBJ2-7, with D possibly being TRBD1 or TRBD2 (6 bases each). CDR1 is SGHAT and CDR2 is FQNNGV in the germline V gene. The ends were cut back, 4 bases at V and 6 bases at J, with 19 bases in the middle. The CDR3 contains 15 residues. This CDR3 is CASSYVNGGPLEQYF. The CDR3 bases are TGTGCCAGCAGCTACGTTAATGGGGGGCCCCTCGAGCAGTACTTC.

The rearrangement uses TRBV20-1 and TRBJ2-5; TRBD2 matches at 13 bases. Germline V gene sequence: CDR1 DFQATT, CDR2 SNEGSKA (reference sequence). The CDR3 totals 18 residues. Trimming cost V 0 bases and J 4 bases; bases outside gene matches: 11. As DNA, the CDR3 is TGCAGTGCTAGAGAACCGGGACTAGCGGGGTTAGAGGGAGAGACCCAGTACTTC. This translates into CSAREPGLAGLEGETQYF.

This clonotype was picked up a small number of times. CDR3 DNA: TGCGCCAGCAGCCAGGGGCAGGGCCTGAGGACTGAAGCTTTCTTT. Translated: CASSQGQGLRTEAFF. J is TRBJ1-1 and V is TRBV4-1; a weak D match, TRBD1 (5 bases). CDR3 length equals 15 residues. Trimming removed 3 bases at V and 5 bases at J, with 16 bases between. CDR1 and CDR2 (germline): MGHRA, YSYEKL.

This clonotype was seen at least ten times. V and J are TRBV28 and TRBJ2-1, with TRBD1 matching over 9 bases. Per the germline V gene, CDR1 is MDHEN and CDR2 is SYDVKM. The CDR3 covers 14 residues. Trimming removed 6 bases from V and 9 bases from J; junction bases left unmatched: 9. CDR3 DNA: TGTGCCAGCAGACCGGGACAGGGAGTGACTGAGCAGTTCTTC. Translated: CASRPGQGVTEQFF.

This clonotype was found a few times. The V call is TRBV9, the J call TRBJ2-7; D is uncertain. Trimming took off 0 bases at V and 5 bases at J, with 12 bases between the two ends. CDR1 SGDLS and CDR2 YYNGEE come from the germline V gene. CDR3 length: 14 residues. The CDR3 protein is CASSVEGLGDEQYF. The DNA of the CDR3 is TGTGCCAGCAGCGTAGAAGGGCTTGGGGACGAGCAGTACTTC.

The rearrangement joins TRBV5-1 to TRBJ2-3; TRBD2 matches at 14 bases. The trim removed 5 bases at V and 5 bases at J, leaving 1 base unmatched. Germline values: CDR1 SGHRS, CDR2 YFSETQ. This CDR3 is built from 14 residues. The CDR3 reads CASRGTSGGDTQYF. The CDR3 nucleotides read TGCGCCAGCAGGGGGACTAGCGGGGGAGATACGCAGTATTTT. The complete variable domain, with remaining parts taken from reference TRBV5-1 and TRBJ2-3, reads KAGVTQTPRYLIKTRGQQVTLSCSPISGHRSVSWYQQTPGQGLQFLFEYFSETQRNKGNFPGRFSGRQFSNSRSEMNVSTLELGDSALYLCASRGTSGGDTQYFGPGTRLTVL.

This clonotype was counted only a few times. The gene calls are TRBV7-9 and TRBJ1-6; D is ambiguous. This CDR3 is 14 amino acids long. CDR1 is SEHNR and CDR2 is FQNEAQ in the germline V gene (reference sequence). V dropped 6 bases and J dropped 0 bases, with 6 bases sitting between them. CDR3 sequence (DNA): TGTGCCAGCAGAGCCAGCTCCTATAATTCACCCCTCCACTTT. It is translated as CASRASSYNSPLHF.

This clonotype was seen more than once but under ten times. The rearrangement links TRBV28 to TRBJ2-5; 7 positions agree with TRBD1. V lost 6 bases, J lost 1 base, and 8 bases stayed unmatched. The CDR3 extends over 15 amino acids. Germline-derived CDR1 and CDR2 are MDHEN and SYDVKM. CDR3 bases: TGTGCCAGCAGGCCCTATGACAGGGTCCAAGAGACCCAGTACTTC. It yields the protein CASRPYDRVQETQYF.

This clonotype was recorded at least ten times. This sequence joins TRBV5-5 and TRBJ2-7; D remains ambiguous. Trimming shortened V by 2 bases and J by 3 bases, and 9 bases separated the two germline ends. The CDR3 is 13 residues long. The germline V gene has CDR1 SGHKS and CDR2 YYEKEE (reference sequence). CDR3 nucleotide sequence: TGTGCCAGCAGCTTCGCAGAAATCTACGAGCAGTACTTC. As protein: CASSFAEIYEQYF.

In this sample, this clonotype turned up a few times. V and J are TRBV20-1 and TRBJ2-1; 7 positions agree with TRBD2. The CDR3 runs to 15 residues. The junction had 10 bases not matched to a gene; V was cut back by 4 bases and J by 4 bases. CDR1 and CDR2 from the germline V gene are DFQATT and SNEGSKA (reference sequence). The CDR3 DNA sequence: TGCAGTGCTAAGCCGGGGGGAACTGTGTACAATGAGCAGTTCTTC. It encodes CSAKPGGTVYNEQFF.

The chain is built from TRBV7-2 and TRBJ2-3; TRBD2 agrees at 8 bases. Germline V gene lookup returns CDR1 SGHTA and CDR2 FQGNSA. The CDR3 has 17 amino acids. V lost 5 bases and J lost 0; bases outside the gene matches: 10. Here the CDR3 reads CASSPRSSGSSTDTQYF. In DNA form, the CDR3 reads TGTGCCAGCAGCCCCCGGTCTAGCGGGTCTAGCACAGATACGCAGTATTTT.

V usage is TRBV20-1 and J usage is TRBJ2-3, with TRBD2 as a possible D gene (7 bases). From germline, CDR1 is DFQATT and CDR2 SNEGSKA (reference sequence). This CDR3 is 14 amino acids long. Deletions cut 6 bases from V and 2 bases from J, with 15 bases between. CDR3: CSARVGGLTDTQYF. DNA for the CDR3: TGCAGTGCCAGGGTCGGGGGGCTCACAGATACGCAGTATTTT.

This sequence joins TRBV9 and TRBJ2-7; 9 positions match TRBD2. CDR1 SGDLS and CDR2 YYNGEE come from the germline V gene. The CDR3 loop spans 14 amino acids. The V segment lost 4 bases and the J segment 4 bases; nucleotides outside the gene matches: 6. CDR3 loop: CASSPGTSFYEQYF. CDR3 in DNA: TGTGCCAGCAGCCCCGGGACTAGCTTTTACGAGCAGTACTTC.

V gene TRBV6-5 combines with J gene TRBJ2-5, with D perhaps TRBD1 (5 bases). Trimming stripped 2 bases from V and 1 base from J, with 8 bases between. Germline values: CDR1 MNHEY, CDR2 SVGAGI. The CDR3 has 14 residues. In nucleotides, the CDR3 is TGTGCCAGCAGTTACGACAGCAGCCAAGAGACCCAGTACTTC. This codes for CASSYDSSQETQYF.

This clonotype was detected a few times. J is TRBJ1-2 and V is TRBV7-2, with TRBD1 identical over 10 bases. The V segment lost 0 bases and the J segment 4 bases; nucleotides outside the gene matches: 2. Germline loops: CDR1 SGHTA, CDR2 FQGNSA. This CDR3 has 15 residues. CDR3 sequence (DNA): TGTGCCAGCAGCTTAGCGGACAGGGGGAGCTATGGCTACACCTTC. This gives the protein CASSLADRGSYGYTF.

About this clonotype itself: A much more abundant neighbour one base away suggests this may be a read error. This chain connects TRBV3-1 to TRBJ2-3; 8 bases are shared with TRBD2. There are 16 residues in the CDR3. CDR1 and CDR2 from the germline V gene are LGHDT and YNNKEL (reference sequence). The CDR3 is CASSHLGAGGTYTQYF. CDR3 DNA: TGTGCCAGCAGCCATCTCGGGGCGGGGGGCACATATACGCAGTATTTT.

This clonotype was counted between two and nine times. The chain recombines TRBV13 with TRBJ2-7, with 8 nucleotides matching TRBD2. The CDR3 contains 15 residues. The germline V gene encodes CDR1 PRHDT and CDR2 FYEKMQ (reference sequence). V lost 5 bases to trimming and J lost 7 bases; unmatched junction nucleotides: 13. The CDR3: CASSGTGGGFREQYF. The DNA for the CDR3 is TGTGCCAGCAGCGGTACGGGAGGGGGGTTTCGGGAGCAGTACTTC.

CDR3 coding DNA: TGTGCCAGCAGCTTAGCGACAGGCCTCAATCAGCCCCAGCATTTT. Translating it yields CASSLATGLNQPQHF. The rearrangement uses TRBV7-8 and TRBJ1-5, with D perhaps TRBD1 (6 bases). The CDR3 extends over 15 amino acids. Germline V gene sequence: CDR1 SGHVS, CDR2 FQNEAQ. V shed 0 bases and J shed 3 bases, with 9 bases lying between them.

V gene TRBV11-2 combines with J gene TRBJ2-1, with TRBD2 as a possible D gene (6 bases). The CDR3 loop spans 15 amino acids. From germline, CDR1 is SGHAT and CDR2 FQNNGV. V was clipped by 5 bases and J by 8 bases, with 19 bases between them. DNA of the CDR3: TGTGCCAGCAGCGTAATCAGCGGGCTTGGGTATGAGCAGTTCTTC. As protein: CASSVISGLGYEQFF.

This clonotype was counted at least ten times. The V gene is TRBV4-3, the J gene TRBJ2-2; D is perhaps TRBD1 (5 bases). V lost 4 bases, J lost 0 bases, and 12 bases lay in between. The CDR3 spans 16 residues. Germline V gene data show CDR1 as LGHNA and CDR2 as YSLEER. This CDR3 is CASSLYRPPNTGELFF. The DNA of the CDR3 is TGCGCCAGCAGCCTGTACAGGCCCCCGAACACCGGGGAGCTGTTTTTT.

This clonotype has only a few counts. V usage is TRBV20-1 and J usage is TRBJ2-4, with D tentatively TRBD2 (5 bases). This CDR3 has 14 residues. The V end lost 5 bases, the J end lost 0 bases, and 11 bases lay between the germline ends. The germline CDR1 and CDR2 sequences are DFQATT and SNEGSKA (reference sequence). This CDR3 is CSAPTTIAKNIQYF. The CDR3, as DNA: TGCAGTGCTCCCACGACTATAGCCAAAAACATTCAGTACTTC.

About this clonotype itself: This may stem from a read error, because a much larger clone lies one nucleotide away. V is TRBV28 and J is TRBJ2-7; 7 bases are shared with TRBD1. CDR1 and CDR2 from the germline V gene are MDHEN and SYDVKM. The CDR3 loop spans 14 amino acids. CDR3 loop: CASRLSATGSEQYF. The DNA for the CDR3 is TGTGCCAGCAGGTTATCCGCGACAGGGTCCGAGCAGTACTTC.

The rearrangement uses TRBV4-2 and TRBJ2-1; 11 bases fit TRBD2. Germline CDR1 is LGHNA and CDR2 is YNFKEQ. The length of the CDR3 is 18 residues. Trimming at V came to 1 base and at J to 6 bases, leaving 11 bases not matched to a gene. As DNA, the CDR3 is TGTGCCAGCAGCCAAGCTACTAGCGGGGGTGTTATCCCCAATGAGCAGTTCTTC. The encoded protein is CASSQATSGGVIPNEQFF.

The chain carries TRBV5-1 and TRBJ2-4; D is ambiguous. The CDR3 extends over 12 amino acids. Trimming cost V 3 bases and J 15 bases, with 16 bases left between them. CDR1 and CDR2 from the germline V gene are SGHRS and YFSETQ. The CDR3 here is CASSYNGPTLYF. The CDR3 coding sequence is TGCGCCAGCAGCTACAACGGACCGACACTGTACTTC. The entire variable domain, with the rest obtained from reference TRBV5-1 and TRBJ2-4, is as follows: KAGVTQTPRYLIKTRGQQVTLSCSPISGHRSVSWYQQTPGQGLQFLFEYFSETQRNKGNFPGRFSGRQFSNSRSEMNVSTLELGDSALYLCASSYNGPTLYFGAGTRLSVL.